The clone carrying this T cell receptor beta chain was seen ten or more times. The antigen is undetermined. Of the isolated RNA, all was reverse transcribed, and so the sequenced material was expressed TCRB transcripts. The average output of naive, central memory and regulatory T cell samples was several million reads. Assay used: immunoSEQ multiplex PCR; TCRdb lists only in-frame clones, some missing. The table records roughly 250,000 clones, 9% to 10% of them present only once. Sorting of CD4+ naive, central memory, regulatory and stem cell-like memory cells was performed via CD45RO/CCR7/CD25/CD127/CD95/CD27. The data were taken from a study of beta chain features in type 1 diabetes. In the study overall: Across every sample, roughly 100 million sorted cells were examined in total.

In germline, CDR1 is MGHDK, CDR2 SYGVNS. The length of the CDR3 is 11 residues. Trimming pared 4 bases from V and 6 bases from J, leaving 7 bases between. Study conclusions and caveats: Whether HLA type influences TCRB rearrangement remained unresolved here.

The source of this sequence is a woman aged 18-30 years in good health. The chain couples TRBV25-1 to TRBJ2-7; D is possibly TRBD2 (5 bases). Sequencing input: naive CD4+ T cells from blood. The CDR3 sequence is CASSGLTEQYF. The CDR3 DNA is TGTGCCAGCAGTGGACTAACCGAGCAGTACTTC.